The 26 T cell receptor beta chains below all came from one sample that was sequenced in a study of T cell repertoires in cytomegalovirus infection. TCRdb redid the calling of the reads with MiXCR, one entry per CDR3 protein. The data hold fewer than 550,000 distinct CDR3 sequences, with over 9% observed a single time. The sample was PBMCs. These receptors came from a human donor in good health (CMV status not recorded). Some clones in this sample may be carry-over from other donors' samples.

This clonotype was seen a few times. The chain has TRBV6-1 and TRBJ2-3; D is unclear. Trimming removed 2 bases at V and 5 bases at J, with 11 bases between. CDR3 size: 14 residues. In germline, CDR1 is MNHNS, CDR2 SASEGT. CDR3 in DNA: TGTGCCAGCAGTGAAACCTATTCTGTAGATACGCAGTATTTT. Its protein product is CASSETYSVDTQYF.

This clonotype was seen a few times. The chain links TRBV25-1 to TRBJ2-1; D not certain. CDR3 length equals 14 residues. Germline V gene sequence: CDR1 MGHDK, CDR2 SYGVNS. Trimming took 2 bases from V and 9 from J, leaving 14 bases between them. This CDR3 is CASSEDLDASEQFF. DNA for the CDR3: TGTGCCAGCAGTGAAGACCTGGACGCCAGTGAGCAGTTCTTC.

Regarding this clonotype: Given a much more abundant clone one base away, this may be a read error. This chain joins TRBV20-1 and TRBJ2-7; 12 bases line up with TRBD2. CDR1 and CDR2 (germline): DFQATT, SNEGSKA (reference sequence). This CDR3 has 16 amino acids. The DNA of the CDR3 is TGCGGTGCTAGAGATCGGGCTAGCGGGGGGGTGTACGAGCAGTACTTC. It codes for CGARDRASGGVYEQYF.

This clonotype was picked up many times. This chain connects TRBV7-8 to TRBJ2-2; D is unclear. The V end lost 6 bases, the J end lost 1 base, and 9 bases lay between the germline ends. The CDR3 is 14 residues long. Per germline, CDR1 SGHVS and CDR2 FQNEAQ. The CDR3 spells CASRDRKNTGELFF. CDR3 nucleotide sequence: TGTGCCAGCAGGGATAGGAAGAACACCGGGGAGCTGTTTTTT.

At least ten counts were recorded for this clonotype. The V and J genes are TRBV4-1 and TRBJ2-7; D is possibly TRBD1 (5 bases). Germline V gene data show CDR1 as MGHRA and CDR2 as YSYEKL. The CDR3 is 13 residues long. The germline V and J ends were trimmed by 4 bases and 4 bases, with 11 bases remaining between them. DNA for the CDR3: TGCGCCAGCAGCCGACAGTTCTATTACGAGCAGTACTTC. Its protein is CASSRQFYYEQYF.

This clonotype was counted at least ten times. This chain connects TRBV7-2 to TRBJ1-1; perhaps TRBD1 as D (6 bases). V lost 3 bases, J lost 8 bases, and 13 bases lay in between. The CDR3 totals 13 residues. Germline V gene sequence: CDR1 SGHTA, CDR2 FQGNSA. In DNA form, the CDR3 reads TGTGCCAGCAGCTTGAGACAGGCCGGGGAAGCTTTCTTT. Translation gives CASSLRQAGEAFF.

This clonotype has at least ten counts. The J gene is TRBJ1-1, the V gene TRBV7-9; D remains ambiguous. The V gene lost 1 base and the J gene lost 1 base, with 7 bases spanning the gap. Germline loops: CDR1 SEHNR, CDR2 FQNEAQ (reference sequence). The CDR3 totals 14 residues. The CDR3 here is CASSLVLENTEAFF. In DNA, the CDR3 is TGTGCCAGCAGCTTAGTTCTGGAGAACACTGAAGCTTTCTTT.

At least ten counts were recorded for this clonotype. This chain connects TRBV4-1 to TRBJ2-7, with D unclear. CDR1 is MGHRA, CDR2 YSYEKL, per germline. This CDR3 comprises 14 residues. Trimming stripped 5 bases from V and 6 bases from J, with 17 bases between. CDR3 loop: CASSLYFREREQYF. CDR3 nucleotide sequence: TGCGCCAGCAGCTTGTACTTTAGGGAACGCGAGCAGTACTTC.

This clonotype was counted ten times or more. This chain connects TRBV20-1 to TRBJ1-2, with TRBD1 as a possible D gene (6 bases). Trimming cost V 6 bases and J 4 bases, with 15 bases left between them. CDR1 is DFQATT and CDR2 is SNEGSKA in the germline V gene (reference sequence). The CDR3 is 13 residues long. CDR3 protein: CSAQPGGLYGYTF. CDR3 coding DNA: TGCAGTGCCCAACCGGGGGGCCTCTATGGCTACACCTTC.

This clonotype was counted ten times or more. CDR3 nucleotide sequence: TGTGCCAGCAGCCCTAGTGACACCGGGGAGCTGTTTTTT. Translated, it gives CASSPSDTGELFF. The J gene is TRBJ2-2, the V gene TRBV7-8; D not certain. V was shortened by 5 bases and J by 3 bases, with 7 bases between the two germline ends. In germline, CDR1 is SGHVS, CDR2 FQNEAQ. The CDR3 totals 13 residues.

This clonotype was found many times. The gene calls are TRBV5-1 and TRBJ1-3, with TRBD1 as a possible D gene (5 bases). V gave up 0 bases and J gave up 3 bases, with 10 bases separating them. This CDR3 spans 15 amino acids. The V gene's germline CDR1 is SGHRS and CDR2 YFSETQ. CDR3: CASSLAGTDGNTIYF. The DNA for the CDR3 is TGCGCCAGCAGCTTGGCCGGGACGGATGGAAACACCATATATTTT. Drawing the rest from reference TRBV5-1 and TRBJ1-3, the complete variable domain is KAGVTQTPRYLIKTRGQQVTLSCSPISGHRSVSWYQQTPGQGLQFLFEYFSETQRNKGNFPGRFSGRQFSNSRSEMNVSTLELGDSALYLCASSLAGTDGNTIYFGEGSWLTVV.

The table lists this clonotype with a few counts. This chain joins TRBV7-6 and TRBJ2-3; D is undetermined. Germline loops: CDR1 SGHVS, CDR2 FNYEAQ. The CDR3 consists of 13 residues. V shed 8 bases and J shed 8 bases, with 17 bases lying between them. CDR3 DNA sequence: TGTGCCAGCGGGGTCTCAGGAGAAGCTACGCAGTATTTT. This sequence encodes CASGVSGEATQYF.

This clonotype came up a few times. The gene calls are TRBV29-1 and TRBJ1-2, with D possibly being TRBD1 (6 bases). Between the trimmed V and J ends, which lost 7 bases and 7 bases, there was a span of 10 bases. This CDR3 has 10 amino acids. Germline CDR1 SQVTM, CDR2 ANQGSEA. The CDR3 here is CSAKGVGYTF. CDR3 sequence (DNA): TGCAGCGCTAAGGGGGTTGGCTACACCTTC.

Written as DNA, the CDR3 is TGCGCCAGCACTAATAGCGGGGGGTTGGACAATGAGCAGTTCTTC. Protein sequence: CASTNSGGLDNEQFF. J is TRBJ2-1 and V is TRBV5-1, with 10 bases lining up with TRBD2. Germline CDR1 is SGHRS and CDR2 is YFSETQ. There are 15 residues in the CDR3. Trimming at V came to 6 bases and at J to 5 bases, leaving 8 bases not matched to a gene.

The sample holds many counts of this clonotype. The chain links TRBV7-2 to TRBJ1-2; D unclear. Germline loops: CDR1 SGHTA, CDR2 FQGNSA. Deletions cut 3 bases from V and 8 bases from J, with 10 bases between. The CDR3 has 12 amino acids. DNA of the CDR3: TGTGCCAGCAGCTTTATCGGATACGGCTACACCTTC. It specifies CASSFIGYGYTF.

The rearrangement uses TRBV20-1 and TRBJ2-1; 11 bases line up with TRBD2. There are 13 residues in the CDR3. Germline V gene sequence: CDR1 DFQATT, CDR2 SNEGSKA (reference sequence). V trimming: 6 bases; J trimming: 8 bases; junction bases outside the gene matches: 6. The CDR3 spells CSAPGLAVHEQFF. The CDR3 region has the DNA TGCAGTGCCCCGGGACTAGCGGTTCATGAGCAGTTCTTC.

This chain links TRBV24-1 with TRBJ1-3; D ambiguous. The ends were cut back, 3 bases at V and 0 bases at J, with 17 bases in the middle. Germline loops: CDR1 KGHDR, CDR2 SFDVKD. This CDR3 contains 18 residues. The CDR3 nucleotides read TGTGCCACCAGTGATAAGATCCGGGAACGGGACTCTGGAAACACCATATATTTT. Residues: CATSDKIRERDSGNTIYF.

This clonotype appeared a single time. The chain couples TRBV5-1 to TRBJ2-5; TRBD2 agrees at 14 bases. The J segment lost 5 bases and the V segment lost 4 bases, leaving 10 bases of the junction unmatched. The CDR3 loop spans 17 amino acids. Germline V gene lookup returns CDR1 SGHRS and CDR2 YFSETQ. The CDR3 DNA is TGCGCCAGCAGCCGGACTAGCGGGGGGCCCATTTTGGAGACCCAGTACTTC. Translation gives CASSRTSGGPILETQYF.

In this sample, this clonotype turned up a few times. The genes are TRBV29-1 and TRBJ1-3; D call uncertain. Per germline, CDR1 SQVTM and CDR2 ANQGSEA. Trimming removed 2 bases from V and 0 bases from J, with 8 bases in between. There are 14 residues in the CDR3. CDR3 sequence: CSVEIIGSGNTIYF. DNA for the CDR3: TGCAGCGTTGAAATTATCGGCTCTGGAAACACCATATATTTT. Combining the CDR3 with reference TRBV29-1 and TRBJ1-3 gives the whole variable domain SAVISQKPSRDICQRGTSLTIQCQVDSQVTMMFWYRQQPGQSLTLIATANQGSEATYESGFVIDKFPISRPNLTFSTLTVSNMSPEDSSIYLCSVEIIGSGNTIYFGEGSWLTVV.

This chain connects TRBV25-1 to TRBJ1-4, with D possibly TRBD1 on 6 matching bases. The V end lost 5 bases, the J end lost 5 bases, and 15 bases lay between the germline ends. The germline V gene has CDR1 MGHDK and CDR2 SYGVNS. The CDR3 loop spans 15 amino acids. CDR3 region: CASSPSGALNEKLFF. CDR3 bases: TGTGCCAGCAGTCCCTCAGGGGCGCTAAATGAAAAACTGTTTTTT.

There are many counts of this clonotype. The rearrangement uses TRBV5-4 and TRBJ2-7; D is uncertain. Germline values: CDR1 SGHNT, CDR2 YYREEE (reference sequence). There are 12 residues in the CDR3. V dropped 4 bases and J dropped 3 bases, with 8 bases sitting between them. CDR3: CASSRQGYEQYF. In DNA, the CDR3 is TGTGCCAGCAGCCGTCAAGGCTACGAGCAGTACTTC.

This clonotype was seen ten or more times. The chain links TRBV5-1 to TRBJ1-1; D unclear. The germline V gene encodes CDR1 SGHRS and CDR2 YFSETQ. This CDR3 is built from 14 residues. Trimming removed 0 bases at V and 5 bases at J, with 11 bases between. CDR3 DNA sequence: TGCGCCAGCAGCTTGGTTGGGGATGGAACTGAAGCTTTCTTT. Amino acids: CASSLVGDGTEAFF.

The chain combines TRBV20-1 with TRBJ2-3; the D is unclear. The germline V and J ends were trimmed by 6 bases and 1 base, with 8 bases remaining between them. This CDR3 contains 12 residues. Germline V gene sequence: CDR1 DFQATT, CDR2 SNEGSKA (reference sequence). CDR3 amino acids: CSADIRTDTQYF. The CDR3 DNA reads as TGCAGTGCAGATATTCGCACAGATACGCAGTATTTT.

V and J are TRBV24-1 and TRBJ1-5; TRBD1 matches 11 bases. Germline trimming cut 4 bases from V and 5 bases from J; bases unmatched to any gene: 6. The CDR3 runs 16 residues. CDR1 is KGHDR, CDR2 SFDVKD, per germline. The CDR3 reads CATSDSGQGGDQPQHF. CDR3 bases: TGTGCCACCAGTGACTCGGGACAGGGGGGCGATCAGCCCCAGCATTTT.

This clonotype was found a few times. The chain carries TRBV7-2 and TRBJ2-3, with 8 positions matching TRBD2. V lost 4 bases and J lost 6; bases outside the gene matches: 9. This CDR3 region has 15 residues. CDR1 is SGHTA and CDR2 is FQGNSA in the germline V gene. Here the CDR3 DNA reads TGTGCCAGCAGCTACTCACGGGAGGGTTGGGATACGCAGTATTTT. It translates to CASSYSREGWDTQYF.

Ten or more counts support this clonotype. This rearrangement joins TRBV11-3 to TRBJ2-2; TRBD2 might be the D (6 bases). Trimming took 5 bases from V and 4 from J, leaving 14 bases between them. CDR3 size: 15 residues. Germline CDR1 reads SGHNT; CDR2 reads YENEEA. CDR3 nucleotides: TGTGCCAGCAGCCTTAATGGGGGGATCACCGGGGAGCTGTTTTTT. This translates into CASSLNGGITGELFF.